Following are 10 T cell receptor beta chains from one sample sequenced in a study of T cells in Graves' hyperthyroidism and ophthalmopathy. The investigators amplified TCR beta CDR3 regions from RNA transcripts. During a first-round RT-PCR of the TCR CDR3, the HTBI primer set was used. TCRdb re-derived calls from the multiplex PCR reads in MiXCR, one entry per CDR3 protein. Of around 700,000 distinct CDR3 sequences listed, under 20% are singletons. Sequencing was carried out using blood. The receptors were gathered from a woman aged 50 to 60 with Graves' hyperthyroidism that later progressed to Graves' ophthalmopathy.

The chain is built from TRBV27 and TRBJ1-1; TRBD1 agrees at 10 bases. Trimming cost V 7 bases and J 5 bases; bases outside gene matches: 4. CDR3 size: 13 residues. Germline values: CDR1 MNHEY, CDR2 SMNVEV (reference sequence). The CDR3 nucleotides are TGTGCCAGCAAACGGACAGGGGGGACTGAAGCTTTCTTT. Translated: CASKRTGGTEAFF.

Regarding this clonotype: A read error may explain this, as a much larger clone is one base away. The rearrangement joins TRBV20-1 to TRBJ2-3, with D maybe TRBD1 (6 bases). The germline CDR1 and CDR2 sequences are DFQATT and SNEGSKA (reference sequence). V lost 3 bases to trimming and J lost 2 bases, with 12 bases between them. The CDR3 extends over 14 amino acids. The CDR3 is CSASQQGSTDTQYF. CDR3 bases: TGCAGTGCTAGTCAGCAGGGGTCCACAGATACGCAGTATTTT.

V usage is TRBV30 and J usage is TRBJ2-3, with D possibly matching TRBD2 (6 bases). V lost 3 bases, J lost 6 bases, and 13 bases lay in between. Germline assignment: CDR1 GTSNPN and CDR2 SVGIG (reference sequence). This CDR3 is 13 amino acids long. In DNA form, the CDR3 reads TGTGCCTGGAGCGGGGGTCAAATGGATACGCAGTATTTT. It codes for CAWSGGQMDTQYF.

The sample holds a few counts of this clonotype. The chain links TRBV12-3 or TRBV12-4 to TRBJ1-3; 9 nucleotides align to TRBD1. CDR3 length equals 17 residues. V gave up 3 bases and J gave up 0 bases; unmatched junction bases: 6. For the CDR3, the DNA is TGTGCCAGCAGTTTTGGGGGACAGGGTATCTCTGGAAACACCATATATTTT. Protein product: CASSFGGQGISGNTIYF.

This clonotype came up a few times. The chain links TRBV5-1 to TRBJ2-3; D perhaps matches TRBD2 (5 bases). V lost 6 bases and J lost 1, with 18 bases in between. In germline, CDR1 is SGHRS, CDR2 YFSETQ. This CDR3 contains 16 residues. The CDR3 DNA is TGCGCCAGCACCCCCCCATTCGACGGGGGCACAGATACGCAGTATTTT. The encoded protein is CASTPPFDGGTDTQYF.

This clonotype was found a few times. The V gene is TRBV19, the J gene TRBJ1-2; D possibly corresponds to TRBD1 (5 bases). Germline V gene data show CDR1 as LNHDA and CDR2 as SQIVND (reference sequence). The V end was cut by 3 bases, the J end by 2 bases, with 13 bases between. This CDR3 is 15 amino acids long. The CDR3 here is CASSIGTGSNYGYTF. CDR3 nucleotide sequence: TGTGCCAGTAGTATCGGGACTGGGAGCAACTATGGCTACACCTTC.

This clonotype was recorded a few times. The chain links TRBV6-1 to TRBJ1-1, with a possible D match to TRBD1 (6 bases). Germline loops: CDR1 MNHNS, CDR2 SASEGT. V gave up 10 bases and J gave up 5 bases, with 23 bases separating them. The CDR3 covers 15 residues. The CDR3 DNA follows: TGTGCCATCCGTCCCCAAGGGGGGGGGGTTACTGAAGCTTTCTTT. This translates into CAIRPQGGGVTEAFF.

The rearrangement uses TRBV24-1 and TRBJ1-2, with TRBD1 as a possible D gene (5 bases). The CDR3 sequence is 17 residues long. CDR1 and CDR2 from the germline V gene are KGHDR and SFDVKD. V was cut by 4 bases and J by 3 bases, with 20 bases left in between. The CDR3 protein is CATSDPDSWWTYYGYTF. In nucleotides, the CDR3 is TGTGCCACCAGTGACCCCGACAGCTGGTGGACTTACTATGGCTACACCTTC.

This clonotype occurred many times. The chain is built from TRBV27 and TRBJ2-1; D is uncertain. Between the trimmed V and J ends, which lost 2 bases and 0 bases, there was a span of 11 bases. From germline, CDR1 is MNHEY and CDR2 SMNVEV (reference sequence). CDR3 length: 16 residues. CDR3 sequence (DNA): TGTGCCAGCAGTTTAGCCGTGCAAAGCTCCTACAATGAGCAGTTCTTC. Its protein product is CASSLAVQSSYNEQFF.

The chain employs TRBV4-1 and TRBJ2-1; the match to TRBD2 covers 11 bases. CDR3 length equals 15 residues. Germline CDR1 MGHRA, CDR2 YSYEKL. Trimming cost V 5 bases and J 8 bases; bases outside gene matches: 8. The CDR3 nucleotides are TGCGCCAGCAGCGATAGCGGGGGGGAATACGATGAGCAGTTCTTC. It yields the protein CASSDSGGEYDEQFF.